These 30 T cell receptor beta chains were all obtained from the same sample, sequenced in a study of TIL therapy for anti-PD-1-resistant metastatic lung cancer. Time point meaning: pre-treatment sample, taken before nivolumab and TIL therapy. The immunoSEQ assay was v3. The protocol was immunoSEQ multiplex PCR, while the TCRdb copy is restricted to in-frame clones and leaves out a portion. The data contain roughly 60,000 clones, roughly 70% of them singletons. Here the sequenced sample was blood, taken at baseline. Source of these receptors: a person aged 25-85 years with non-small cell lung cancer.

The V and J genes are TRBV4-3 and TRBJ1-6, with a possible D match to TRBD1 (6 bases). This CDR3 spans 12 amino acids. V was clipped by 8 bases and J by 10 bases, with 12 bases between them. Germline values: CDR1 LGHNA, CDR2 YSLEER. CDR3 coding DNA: TGCGCCAGCGGAAGGGGGAAATCACCCCTCCACTTT. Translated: CASGRGKSPLHF.

CDR3 in DNA: TGTGCCAGCAGCCAGGGGGGGTTGGAGACTGAAGCTTTCTTT. Protein: CASSQGGLETEAFF. The chain combines TRBV7-3 with TRBJ1-1; 7 nucleotides agree with TRBD1. V was clipped by 5 bases and J by 5 bases; unmatched bases: 8. CDR1 and CDR2 from the germline V gene are SGHTA and FQGTGA. This CDR3 is built from 14 residues. The full variable domain, in which reference TRBV7-3 and TRBJ1-1 provide the parts outside the CDR3, is GAGVSQTPSNKVTEKGKYVELRCDPISGHTALYWYRQSLGQGPEFLIYFQGTGAADDSGLPNDRFFAVRPEGSVSTLKIQRTERGDSAVYLCASSQGGLETEAFFGQGTRLTVV.

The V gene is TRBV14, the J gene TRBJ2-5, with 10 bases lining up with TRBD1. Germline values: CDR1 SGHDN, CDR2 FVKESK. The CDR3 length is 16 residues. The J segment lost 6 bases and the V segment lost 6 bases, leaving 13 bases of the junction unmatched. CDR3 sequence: CASSHIRDRGGKTQYF. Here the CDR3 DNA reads TGTGCCAGCAGTCATATCCGGGACAGGGGAGGGAAGACCCAGTACTTC.

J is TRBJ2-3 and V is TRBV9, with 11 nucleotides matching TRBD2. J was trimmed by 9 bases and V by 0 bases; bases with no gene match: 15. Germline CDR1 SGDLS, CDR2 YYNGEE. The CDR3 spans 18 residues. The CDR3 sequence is CASSVASSGGAQIETQYF. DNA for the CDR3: TGTGCCAGCAGCGTAGCAAGTAGCGGGGGGGCCCAAATCGAGACGCAGTATTTT. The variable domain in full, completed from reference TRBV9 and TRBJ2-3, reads DSGVTQTPKHLITATGQRVTLRCSPRSGDLSVYWYQQSLDQGLQFLIQYYNGEERAKGNILERFSAQQFPDLHSELNLSSLELGDSALYFCASSVASSGGAQIETQYFGPGTRLTVL.

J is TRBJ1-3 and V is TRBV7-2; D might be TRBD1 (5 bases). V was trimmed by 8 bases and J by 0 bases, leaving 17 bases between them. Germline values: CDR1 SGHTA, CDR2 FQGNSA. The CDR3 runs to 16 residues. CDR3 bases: TGTGCCAGCGCTCCCGGGGCGGCCAGCTCTGGAAACACCATATATTTT. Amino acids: CASAPGAASSGNTIYF.

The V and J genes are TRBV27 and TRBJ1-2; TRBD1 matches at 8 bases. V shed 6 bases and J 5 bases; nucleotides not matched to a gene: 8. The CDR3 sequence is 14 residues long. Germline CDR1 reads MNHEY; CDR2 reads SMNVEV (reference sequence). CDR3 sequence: CASRGQGAHYGYTF. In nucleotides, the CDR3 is TGTGCCAGCAGAGGACAGGGAGCGCATTATGGCTACACCTTC.

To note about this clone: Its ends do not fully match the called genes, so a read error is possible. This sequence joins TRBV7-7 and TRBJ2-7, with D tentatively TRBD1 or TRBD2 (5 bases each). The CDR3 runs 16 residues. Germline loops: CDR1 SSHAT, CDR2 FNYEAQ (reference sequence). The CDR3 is CASSFRGVTPFYEQYF. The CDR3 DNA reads TGTGCTAGCAGCTTCAGAGGGGTCACTCCCTTCTACGAGCAGTACTTC.

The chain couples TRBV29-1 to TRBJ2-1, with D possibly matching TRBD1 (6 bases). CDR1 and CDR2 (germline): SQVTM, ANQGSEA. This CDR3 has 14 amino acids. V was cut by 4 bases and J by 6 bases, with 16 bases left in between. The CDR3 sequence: CSVGRTDPSNEQFF. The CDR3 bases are TGCAGCGTTGGAAGGACAGACCCGTCCAATGAGCAGTTCTTC.

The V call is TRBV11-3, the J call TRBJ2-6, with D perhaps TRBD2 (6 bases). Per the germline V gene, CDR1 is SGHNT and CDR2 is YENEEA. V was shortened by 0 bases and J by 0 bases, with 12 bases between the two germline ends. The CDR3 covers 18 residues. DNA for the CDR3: TGTGCCAGCAGCTTAGATCAGGGCGGGACCTCTGGGGCCAACGTCCTGACTTTC. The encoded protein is CASSLDQGGTSGANVLTF. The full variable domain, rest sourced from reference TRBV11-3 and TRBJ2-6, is EAGVVQSPRYKIIEKKQPVAFWCNPISGHNTLYWYLQNLGQGPELLIRYENEEAVDDSQLPKDRFSAERLKGVDSTLKIQPAELGDSAVYLCASSLDQGGTSGANVLTFGAGSRLTVL.

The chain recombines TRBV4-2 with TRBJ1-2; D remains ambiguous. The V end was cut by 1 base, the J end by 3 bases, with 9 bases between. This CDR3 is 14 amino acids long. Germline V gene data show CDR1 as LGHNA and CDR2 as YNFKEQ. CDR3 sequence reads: CASSQGDNDYGYTF. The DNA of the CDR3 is TGTGCCAGCAGCCAAGGTGACAATGACTATGGCTACACCTTC.

Here the CDR3 reads CASSYRSYEQYF. The CDR3 DNA reads TGTGCCAGCAGCTATAGGTCCTACGAGCAGTACTTC. The chain carries TRBV11-2 and TRBJ2-7, with D uncertain. V was clipped by 4 bases and J by 1 base, with 5 bases between them. Germline V gives CDR1 SGHAT, CDR2 FQNNGV. This CDR3 has 12 residues.

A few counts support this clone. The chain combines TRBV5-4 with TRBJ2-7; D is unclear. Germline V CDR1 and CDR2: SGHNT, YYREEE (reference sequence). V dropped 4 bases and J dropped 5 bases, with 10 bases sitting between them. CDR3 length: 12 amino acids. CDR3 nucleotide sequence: TGTGCCAGCAGCCCGGACGGTCACGAGCAGTACTTC. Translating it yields CASSPDGHEQYF.

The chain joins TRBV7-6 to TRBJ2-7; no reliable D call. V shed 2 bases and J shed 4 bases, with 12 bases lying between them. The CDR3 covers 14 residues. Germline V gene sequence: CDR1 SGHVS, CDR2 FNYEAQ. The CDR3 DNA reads TGTGCCAGCAGCTTAAGTTACCTGGGGTACGAGCAGTACTTC. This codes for CASSLSYLGYEQYF. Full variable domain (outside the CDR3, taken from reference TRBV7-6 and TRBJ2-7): GAGVSQSPRYKVTKRGQDVALRCDPISGHVSLYWYRQALGQGPEFLTYFNYEAQQDKSGLPNDRFSAERPEGSISTLTIQRTEQRDSAMYRCASSLSYLGYEQYFGPGTRLTVT.

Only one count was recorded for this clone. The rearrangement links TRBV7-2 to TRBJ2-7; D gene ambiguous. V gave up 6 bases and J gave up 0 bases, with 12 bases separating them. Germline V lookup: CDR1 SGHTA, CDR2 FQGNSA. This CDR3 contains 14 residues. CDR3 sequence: CASREQSASYEQYF. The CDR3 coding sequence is TGTGCCAGCAGGGAGCAGTCAGCCTCCTACGAGCAGTACTTC.

CDR3 nucleotide sequence: TGTGCCAGCAGTCCTCTCATCCTATGGACAGATACGCAGTATTTT. Amino acids: CASSPLILWTDTQYF. The chain has TRBV27 and TRBJ2-3; D ambiguous. Germline CDR1 and CDR2: MNHEY and SMNVEV (reference sequence). Trimming removed 5 bases from V and 3 bases from J, with 15 bases in between. This CDR3 is 15 amino acids long.

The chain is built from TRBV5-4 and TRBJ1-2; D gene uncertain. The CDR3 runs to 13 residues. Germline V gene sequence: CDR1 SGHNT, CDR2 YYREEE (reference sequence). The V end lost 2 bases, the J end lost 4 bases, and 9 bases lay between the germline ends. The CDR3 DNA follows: TGTGCCAGCAGCTTAGGGCCGTCCTATGGCTACACCTTC. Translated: CASSLGPSYGYTF.

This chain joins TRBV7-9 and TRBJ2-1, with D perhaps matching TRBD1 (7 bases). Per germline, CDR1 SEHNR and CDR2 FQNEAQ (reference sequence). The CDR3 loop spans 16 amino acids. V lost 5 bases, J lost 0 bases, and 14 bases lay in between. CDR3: CASSQGVAVSYNEQFF. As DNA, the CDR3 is TGTGCCAGCAGCCAGGGGGTAGCGGTCTCCTACAATGAGCAGTTCTTC.

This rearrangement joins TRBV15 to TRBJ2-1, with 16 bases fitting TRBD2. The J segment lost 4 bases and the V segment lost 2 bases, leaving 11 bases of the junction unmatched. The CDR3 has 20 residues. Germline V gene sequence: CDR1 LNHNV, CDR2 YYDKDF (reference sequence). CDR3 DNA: TGTGCCACCAGCAGACCCCCGGGACTAGCGGGAGGGCTTTATTACAATGAGCAGTTCTTC. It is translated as CATSRPPGLAGGLYYNEQFF.

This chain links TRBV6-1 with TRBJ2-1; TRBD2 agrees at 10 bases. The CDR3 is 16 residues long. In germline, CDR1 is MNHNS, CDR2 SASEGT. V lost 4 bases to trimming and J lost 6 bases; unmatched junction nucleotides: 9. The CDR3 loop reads CASSVSLAGVINEQFF. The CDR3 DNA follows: TGTGCCAGCAGTGTCTCCCTAGCGGGAGTAATCAATGAGCAGTTCTTC.

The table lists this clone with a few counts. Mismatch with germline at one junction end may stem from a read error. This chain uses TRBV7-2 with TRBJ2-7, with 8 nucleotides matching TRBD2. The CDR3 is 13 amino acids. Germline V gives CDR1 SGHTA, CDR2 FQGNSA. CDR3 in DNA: TGTGCCAGCAGCCCTCAAGACACAGGGACTAGGAGCTTC. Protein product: CASSPQDTGTRSF.

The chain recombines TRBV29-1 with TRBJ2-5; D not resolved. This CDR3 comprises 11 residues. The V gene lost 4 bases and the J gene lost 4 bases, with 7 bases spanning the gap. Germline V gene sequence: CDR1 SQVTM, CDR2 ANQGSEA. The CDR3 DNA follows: TGCAGCGTTGCTACTCGAGAGACCCAGTACTTC. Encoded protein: CSVATRETQYF.

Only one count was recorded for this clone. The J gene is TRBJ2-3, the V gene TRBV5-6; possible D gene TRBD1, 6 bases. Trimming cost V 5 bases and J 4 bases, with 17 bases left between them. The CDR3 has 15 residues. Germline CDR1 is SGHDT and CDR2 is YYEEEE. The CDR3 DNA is TGTGCCAGCAGTGATCCCACAGGGTCTTCAGATACGCAGTATTTT. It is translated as CASSDPTGSSDTQYF. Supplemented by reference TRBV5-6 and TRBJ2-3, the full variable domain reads DAGVTQSPTHLIKTRGQQVTLRCSPKSGHDTVSWYQQALGQGPQFIFQYYEEEERQRGNFPDRFSGHQFPNYSSELNVNALLLGDSALYLCASSDPTGSSDTQYFGPGTRLTVL.

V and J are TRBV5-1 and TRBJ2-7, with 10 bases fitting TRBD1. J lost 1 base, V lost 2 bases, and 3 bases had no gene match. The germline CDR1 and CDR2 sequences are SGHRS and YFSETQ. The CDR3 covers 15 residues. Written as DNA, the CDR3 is TGCGCCAGCAGCTTCCGGGACAGGGGTTCCTACGAGCAGTACTTC. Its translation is CASSFRDRGSYEQYF. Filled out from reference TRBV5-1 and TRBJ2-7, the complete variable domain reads KAGVTQTPRYLIKTRGQQVTLSCSPISGHRSVSWYQQTPGQGLQFLFEYFSETQRNKGNFPGRFSGRQFSNSRSEMNVSTLELGDSALYLCASSFRDRGSYEQYFGPGTRLTVT.

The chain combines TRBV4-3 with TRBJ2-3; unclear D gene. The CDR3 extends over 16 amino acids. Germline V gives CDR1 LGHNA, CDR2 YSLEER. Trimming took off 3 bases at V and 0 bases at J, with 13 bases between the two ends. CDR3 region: CASSQSGQASTDTQYF. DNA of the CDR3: TGCGCCAGCAGCCAGTCGGGCCAGGCAAGCACAGATACGCAGTATTTT.

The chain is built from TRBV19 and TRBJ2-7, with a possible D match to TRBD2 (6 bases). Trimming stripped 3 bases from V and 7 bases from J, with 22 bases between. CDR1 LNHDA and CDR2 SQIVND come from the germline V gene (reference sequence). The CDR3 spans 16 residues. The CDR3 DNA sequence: TGTGCCAGTAGTATGAATTCGTACAGGAGGGACGGGGAGCAGTACTTC. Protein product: CASSMNSYRRDGEQYF.

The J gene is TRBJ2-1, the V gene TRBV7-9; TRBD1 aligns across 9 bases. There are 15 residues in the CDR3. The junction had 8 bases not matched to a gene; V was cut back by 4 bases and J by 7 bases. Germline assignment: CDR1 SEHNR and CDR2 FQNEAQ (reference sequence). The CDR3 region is CASSSTGGAYNEQFF. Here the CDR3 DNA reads TGTGCCAGCAGCTCAACAGGGGGCGCGTATAATGAGCAGTTCTTC.

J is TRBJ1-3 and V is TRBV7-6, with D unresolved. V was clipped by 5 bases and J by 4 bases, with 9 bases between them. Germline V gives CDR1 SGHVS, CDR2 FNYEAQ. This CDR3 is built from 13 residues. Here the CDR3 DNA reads TGTGCCAGCAGCCCTCTCCCAGGAAACACCATATATTTT. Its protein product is CASSPLPGNTIYF. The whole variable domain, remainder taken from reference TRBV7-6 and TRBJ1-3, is GAGVSQSPRYKVTKRGQDVALRCDPISGHVSLYWYRQALGQGPEFLTYFNYEAQQDKSGLPNDRFSAERPEGSISTLTIQRTEQRDSAMYRCASSPLPGNTIYFGEGSWLTVV.

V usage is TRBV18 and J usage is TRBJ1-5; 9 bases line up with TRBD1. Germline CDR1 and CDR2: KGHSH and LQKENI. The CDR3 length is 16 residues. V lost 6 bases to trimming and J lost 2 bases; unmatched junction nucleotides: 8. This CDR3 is CASSLDRGSGNQPQHF. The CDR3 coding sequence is TGTGCCAGCTCGTTGGACAGGGGATCGGGCAATCAGCCCCAGCATTTT.

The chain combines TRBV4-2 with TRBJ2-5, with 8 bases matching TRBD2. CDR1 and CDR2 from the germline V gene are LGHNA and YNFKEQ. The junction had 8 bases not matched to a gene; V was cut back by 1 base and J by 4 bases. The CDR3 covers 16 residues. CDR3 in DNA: TGTGCCAGCAGCCAAGCGGGGGGGGCCAGACTAGAGACCCAGTACTTC. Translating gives CASSQAGGARLETQYF.

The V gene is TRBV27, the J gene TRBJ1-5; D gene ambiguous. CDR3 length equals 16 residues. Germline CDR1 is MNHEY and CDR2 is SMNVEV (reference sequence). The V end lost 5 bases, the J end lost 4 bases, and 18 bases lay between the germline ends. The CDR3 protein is CASSGLGGSHNQPQHF. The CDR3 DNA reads TGTGCCAGCAGTGGCCTGGGTGGAAGCCATAATCAGCCCCAGCATTTT.